This passage covers 15 T cell receptor beta chains from one sample sequenced in a study of shared T cell receptors in the human thymus. Sequencing used immunoSEQ multiplex PCR; TCRdb keeps in-frame clones, though not all of them. Among about 730,000 clones listed, approximately 85% were seen once. This sample was shared with a second study, whose subject was human thymus T cells.

Sequenced: thymocytes. The receptors originated from a girl less than two years old with a congenital heart defect.

The chain has TRBV6-1 and TRBJ1-5; D might be TRBD1 (5 bases). The CDR3 has 17 residues. V gave up 4 bases and J gave up 1 base, with 17 bases separating them. From germline, CDR1 is MNHNS and CDR2 SASEGT. In nucleotides, the CDR3 is TGTGCCAGCAGTGCTTCGCGTTACAGGCTGAGCAATCAGCCCCAGCATTTT. It yields the protein CASSASRYRLSNQPQHF.

This clone was picked up one time. The chain joins TRBV11-2 to TRBJ1-1; D call uncertain. The CDR3 extends over 17 amino acids. Looked up from germline, CDR1 is SGHAT and CDR2 is FQNNGV. The V end lost 1 base, the J end lost 0 bases, and 15 bases lay between the germline ends. Here the CDR3 DNA reads TGTGCCAGCAGCTTAGGCTTTTGGCACAGTTTGAACACTGAAGCTTTCTTT. Encoded protein: CASSLGFWHSLNTEAFF.

V usage is TRBV7-9 and J usage is TRBJ1-2, with no clear D. Germline values: CDR1 SEHNR, CDR2 FQNEAQ (reference sequence). CDR3 length equals 11 residues. V lost 5 bases and J 8 bases, leaving 9 bases between the germline ends. CDR3 sequence: CASSHLEGYTF. Here the CDR3 DNA reads TGTGCCAGCAGCCATTTAGAGGGCTACACCTTC.

The chain couples TRBV6-1 to TRBJ1-5, with D tentatively TRBD1 (5 bases). Trimming removed 2 bases at V and 7 bases at J, with 18 bases between. The length of the CDR3 is 16 residues. In germline, CDR1 is MNHNS, CDR2 SASEGT. DNA of the CDR3: TGTGCCAGCAGTGAAAGGAGTCAGGGTCTTCGGCAGCCCCAGCATTTT. This sequence encodes CASSERSQGLRQPQHF.

This chain connects TRBV7-8 to TRBJ2-3; TRBD1 aligns across 7 bases. V dropped 1 base and J dropped 4; count of bases not matched to a gene: 5. CDR1 and CDR2 (germline): SGHVS, FQNEAQ. The CDR3 spans 15 residues. DNA for the CDR3: TGTGCCAGCAGCTTAGGAAGTCAGGGGGCAGATACGCAGTATTTT. Protein sequence: CASSLGSQGADTQYF.

This clone was observed once. The chain recombines TRBV14 with TRBJ2-7; possibly TRBD2 for D (7 bases). Trimming shortened V by 4 bases and J by 1 base, and 20 bases separated the two germline ends. In germline, CDR1 is SGHDN, CDR2 FVKESK. The CDR3 loop spans 17 amino acids. Written as DNA, the CDR3 is TGTGCCAGCAGCCCCAGGGGAGGGATTAAAAGGTCCTACGAGCAGTACTTC. This encodes CASSPRGGIKRSYEQYF.

Here the CDR3 reads CASSLSREGVTEAFF. CDR3 nucleotide sequence: TGCGCCAGCAGCTTGAGTCGGGAGGGCGTCACTGAAGCTTTCTTT. The J gene is TRBJ1-1, the V gene TRBV5-1; D gene unclear. The CDR3 runs to 15 residues. V was pared by 1 base and J by 4 bases, with 14 bases between. The V gene's germline CDR1 is SGHRS and CDR2 YFSETQ. The full variable domain, completed using reference TRBV5-1 and TRBJ1-1, is KAGVTQTPRYLIKTRGQQVTLSCSPISGHRSVSWYQQTPGQGLQFLFEYFSETQRNKGNFPGRFSGRQFSNSRSEMNVSTLELGDSALYLCASSLSREGVTEAFFGQGTRLTVV.

The CDR3: CASSQESGFSNYQETQYF. CDR3 nucleotides: TGCGCCAGCAGCCAAGAATCGGGTTTTTCTAATTACCAAGAGACCCAGTACTTC. The genes are TRBV4-1 and TRBJ2-5, with unresolved D. This CDR3 has 18 amino acids. The germline V gene has CDR1 MGHRA and CDR2 YSYEKL. Between the trimmed V and J ends, which lost 0 bases and 0 bases, there was a span of 17 bases.

The chain couples TRBV15 to TRBJ2-3; D call uncertain. This CDR3 region has 14 residues. The V gene's germline CDR1 is LNHNV and CDR2 YYDKDF (reference sequence). The ends were cut back, 5 bases at V and 2 bases at J, with 11 bases in the middle. The CDR3 sequence is CATSAQRTTDTQYF. DNA for the CDR3: TGTGCCACCAGCGCGCAGCGTACCACAGATACGCAGTATTTT.

The V gene is TRBV2, the J gene TRBJ1-1, with D possibly TRBD1 on 5 matching bases. Trimming removed 4 bases at V and 1 base at J, with 22 bases between. Germline V gene data show CDR1 as SNHLY and CDR2 as FYNNEI. This CDR3 has 18 amino acids. The CDR3 nucleotides are TGTGCCAGCAGTGCCCTCTTCGGGGCCGGGGGGAGGAACACTGAAGCTTTCTTT. Protein: CASSALFGAGGRNTEAFF. The whole variable domain, filled in from reference TRBV2 and TRBJ1-1, reads EPEVTQTPSHQVTQMGQEVILRCVPISNHLYFYWYRQILGQKVEFLVSFYNNEISEKSEIFDDQFSVERPDGSNFTLKIRSTKLEDSAMYFCASSALFGAGGRNTEAFFGQGTRLTVV.

The V and J genes are TRBV5-4 and TRBJ1-3; D unclear. Trimming took 0 bases from V and 2 from J, leaving 9 bases between them. The V gene's germline CDR1 is SGHNT and CDR2 YYREEE (reference sequence). This CDR3 has 15 amino acids. CDR3 DNA sequence: TGTGCCAGCAGCTTGGGATCGGAGCCTGGAAACACCATATATTTT. It yields the protein CASSLGSEPGNTIYF.

The count of this clone is one. The rearrangement uses TRBV5-6 and TRBJ2-3, with 9 bases matching TRBD2. Germline CDR1 is SGHDT and CDR2 is YYEEEE. The CDR3 covers 17 residues. V lost 3 bases, J lost 6 bases, and 14 bases stayed unmatched. CDR3 in DNA: TGTGCCAGCAGCTCTACGGGGCGGGGGGGCGCTCAGGATACGCAGTATTTT. Translating gives CASSSTGRGGAQDTQYF.

The chain recombines TRBV6-6 with TRBJ1-6; D possibly corresponds to TRBD1 (5 bases). CDR3 length: 14 residues. Trimming stripped 6 bases from V and 9 bases from J, with 15 bases between. Germline V CDR1 and CDR2: MNHNY, SVGAGI (reference sequence). CDR3 nucleotide sequence: TGTGCCAGCAGCTCCGAAGGGGCTGGTTCACCCCTCCACTTT. Translation gives CASSSEGAGSPLHF.

This clone occurred once. V is TRBV7-9 and J is TRBJ2-7, with a tentative D call TRBD2 (7 bases). Germline assignment: CDR1 SEHNR and CDR2 FQNEAQ (reference sequence). This CDR3 spans 15 amino acids. Trimming pared 5 bases from V and 3 bases from J, leaving 17 bases between. The CDR3 reads CASSPRGAWGYEQYF. The CDR3 bases are TGTGCCAGCAGCCCCCGGGGGGCCTGGGGCTACGAGCAGTACTTC.

The V call is TRBV12-5, the J call TRBJ1-5, with a weak D call TRBD1 (6 bases). Germline values: CDR1 LGHNT, CDR2 FRNRAP. V shed 4 bases and J shed 9 bases, with 25 bases lying between them. The CDR3 has 17 amino acids. CDR3 sequence: CASGSGVHKQGMVPQHF. The CDR3, as DNA: TGTGCTAGTGGTTCCGGAGTTCATAAACAGGGTATGGTGCCCCAGCATTTT.